Listed here are 22 T cell receptor beta chains from one sample, sequenced in a study of shared clonotypes between healthy human individuals. The assay was immunoSEQ multiplex PCR, and TCRdb's table has in-frame clones only and misses some. The data contain approximately 2.5 million clones, 90% to 95% of them singletons. Sequencing was done on a sample of naive CD4+ T cells sorted from blood. The sample's subset: CD45RA+ positively selected. These receptors were collected from a man aged 18 to 29 in good health.

The chain has TRBV11-2 and TRBJ1-5; possibly TRBD1 for D (6 bases). The germline V gene encodes CDR1 SGHAT and CDR2 FQNNGV. V was cut by 5 bases and J by 9 bases, with 14 bases left in between. The length of the CDR3 is 13 residues. The CDR3 sequence is CASSVDSYLPQHF. CDR3 DNA sequence: TGTGCCAGCAGCGTGGACAGCTATCTGCCCCAGCATTTT.

This chain uses TRBV5-1 with TRBJ2-5; 9 nucleotides align to TRBD2. CDR3 size: 16 residues. CDR1 SGHRS and CDR2 YFSETQ come from the germline V gene. The trim removed 0 bases at V and 2 bases at J, leaving 5 bases unmatched. The CDR3 sequence is CASSLVAGASQETQYF. DNA of the CDR3: TGCGCCAGCAGCTTGGTAGCGGGGGCCTCTCAAGAGACCCAGTACTTC.

This chain links TRBV7-2 with TRBJ2-2; 8 nucleotides line up with TRBD2. Germline CDR1 reads SGHTA; CDR2 reads FQGNSA. This CDR3 is 16 amino acids long. The J segment lost 4 bases and the V segment lost 6 bases, leaving 10 bases of the junction unmatched. The CDR3 DNA sequence: TGTGCCAGCAGGATGGATGGGACTAGAGGCACCGGGGAGCTGTTTTTT. Translated, it gives CASRMDGTRGTGELFF.

A note on this clone: Additional DNA sequences in this sample encode the identical CDR3. The chain uses TRBV20-1 and TRBJ1-1; D gene ambiguous. Germline V gene sequence: CDR1 DFQATT, CDR2 SNEGSKA (reference sequence). With 3 bases removed from V and 7 bases from J, the gap between germline ends came to 9 bases. This CDR3 comprises 11 residues. The CDR3 loop reads CSASRVSEAFF. The CDR3 nucleotides read TGCAGTGCTAGTAGAGTCAGTGAAGCTTTCTTT.

This clone appeared a few times. The J gene is TRBJ1-4, the V gene TRBV2; the match to TRBD1 covers 7 bases. Trimming at V came to 4 bases and at J to 10 bases, leaving 6 bases not matched to a gene. This CDR3 region has 13 residues. CDR1 and CDR2 from the germline V gene are SNHLY and FYNNEI. The CDR3: CASSGDREGKLFF. For the CDR3, the DNA is TGTGCCAGCAGTGGTGACAGGGAAGGAAAACTGTTTTTT.

This clone has a handful of counts. Additional DNA sequences in this sample encode the identical CDR3. The chain couples TRBV19 to TRBJ1-5; 7 nucleotides match TRBD1. Germline V gene lookup returns CDR1 LNHDA and CDR2 SQIVND (reference sequence). This CDR3 is built from 14 residues. The V segment lost 8 bases and the J segment 3 bases; nucleotides outside the gene matches: 7. The chain's CDR3 is CASRETGLNQPQHF. CDR3 nucleotide sequence: TGTGCCAGTCGAGAGACAGGGCTCAATCAGCCCCAGCATTTT.

The chain joins TRBV19 to TRBJ2-7; 12 bases line up with TRBD2. From germline, CDR1 is LNHDA and CDR2 SQIVND (reference sequence). CDR3 length: 14 amino acids. J lost 5 bases, V lost 7 bases, and 6 bases had no gene match. In DNA form, the CDR3 reads TGTGCCAGTACGGCGGGACTAGCGGGCCACGAGCAGTACTTC. Translation: CASTAGLAGHEQYF. The full variable domain, rest sourced from reference TRBV19 and TRBJ2-7, is DGGITQSPKYLFRKEGQNVTLSCEQNLNHDAMYWYRQDPGQGLRLIYYSQIVNDFQKGDIAEGYSVSREKKESFPLTVTSAQKNPTAFYLCASTAGLAGHEQYFGPGTRLTVT.

The CDR3: CASRPAGGDNEKLFF. CDR3 nucleotide sequence: TGTGCCAGCAGACCCGCGGGAGGGGATAATGAAAAACTGTTTTTT. The chain carries TRBV6-5 and TRBJ1-4; tentative D call: TRBD1 (5 bases). The V end was cut by 6 bases, the J end by 4 bases, with 15 bases between. Germline V gene lookup returns CDR1 MNHEY and CDR2 SVGAGI. The CDR3 spans 15 residues.

V is TRBV6-5 and J is TRBJ1-1, with a possible D match to TRBD1 (6 bases). The CDR3 contains 13 residues. Looked up from germline, CDR1 is MNHEY and CDR2 is SVGAGI. The V end was cut by 7 bases, the J end by 9 bases, with 18 bases between. As DNA, the CDR3 is TGTGCCAGCACCCCCCCGGGGGCTCTGAAAGCTTTCTTT. Residues: CASTPPGALKAFF.

The chain has TRBV28 and TRBJ1-6; D is unresolved. Trimming stripped 8 bases from V and 10 bases from J, with 12 bases between. This CDR3 spans 12 amino acids. Per germline, CDR1 MDHEN and CDR2 SYDVKM. CDR3 in DNA: TGTGCCAGCGGACCCCCAGGCTCACCCCTCCACTTT. Its translation: CASGPPGSPLHF.

Concerning this clone: This sample also contains other DNA sequences that code for the same CDR3. The chain has TRBV6-6 and TRBJ1-6, with D uncertain. V lost 0 bases and J lost 7, with 1 base in between. CDR3 size: 12 residues. The germline gives CDR1 MNHNY, CDR2 SVGAGI (reference sequence). The CDR3 sequence: CASSYSNSPLHF. CDR3 sequence (DNA): TGTGCCAGCAGTTACTCGAATTCACCCCTCCACTTT.

As to this clone: This specimen includes other DNA sequences encoding the same CDR3. The chain links TRBV6-6 to TRBJ1-5; a possible D gene is TRBD1 (5 bases). The V end lost 2 bases, the J end lost 5 bases, and 7 bases lay between the germline ends. The CDR3 consists of 13 residues. The germline V gene has CDR1 MNHNY and CDR2 SVGAGI (reference sequence). The CDR3 DNA sequence: TGTGCCAGCAGTTACGGCAGGGATCAGCCCCAGCATTTT. It is translated as CASSYGRDQPQHF.

This chain uses TRBV4-3 with TRBJ1-5; D remains ambiguous. This CDR3 contains 16 residues. V lost 0 bases and J lost 2, with 11 bases in between. Germline V gene data show CDR1 as LGHNA and CDR2 as YSLEER. The CDR3 is CASSQDSWAGNQPQHF. In DNA form, the CDR3 reads TGCGCCAGCAGCCAAGACTCCTGGGCTGGCAATCAGCCCCAGCATTTT.

Regarding this clone: Other nucleotide sequences in the sample specify the same CDR3. This sequence joins TRBV9 and TRBJ1-2; no firm D call. The CDR3 runs 14 residues. Trimming took off 0 bases at V and 2 bases at J, with 8 bases between the two ends. Germline V gene data show CDR1 as SGDLS and CDR2 as YYNGEE. The DNA for the CDR3 is TGTGCCAGCAGCGTAGATCCGGGAAACTATGGCTACACCTTC. This sequence encodes CASSVDPGNYGYTF.

The chain carries TRBV7-2 and TRBJ2-7; tentative D call: TRBD2 (6 bases). This CDR3 has 12 residues. Germline V lookup: CDR1 SGHTA, CDR2 FQGNSA. Trimming left V 5 bases short and J 7 bases short, with 12 bases between. The CDR3 sequence is CASSQQSGEQYF. The CDR3 DNA sequence: TGTGCCAGCAGCCAACAGAGCGGGGAGCAGTACTTC.

The V and J genes are TRBV29-1 and TRBJ2-7; 10 bases match TRBD1. Germline V gives CDR1 SQVTM, CDR2 ANQGSEA. V dropped 5 bases and J dropped 9; count of bases not matched to a gene: 10. The CDR3 loop spans 13 amino acids. In nucleotides, the CDR3 is TGCAGCGTTACCGGGACAGGGGACTTAGGGCAGTACTTC. Residues: CSVTGTGDLGQYF.

V and J are TRBV10-1 and TRBJ2-7; no clear D. The V gene's germline CDR1 is WNHNN and CDR2 SYGVQD (reference sequence). The CDR3 loop spans 15 amino acids. Trimming stripped 4 bases from V and 3 bases from J, with 16 bases between. The CDR3 coding sequence is TGCGCCAGCAGTGTGGATAGAAACGGTGACTACGAGCAGTACTTC. Translated, it gives CASSVDRNGDYEQYF.

This rearrangement joins TRBV2 to TRBJ2-3; 10 nucleotides align to TRBD2. V gave up 7 bases and J gave up 5 bases; unmatched junction bases: 12. CDR1 and CDR2 from the germline V gene are SNHLY and FYNNEI. The CDR3 has 16 amino acids. This CDR3 reads CASNSGASGGKDTQYF. The CDR3, as DNA: TGTGCCAGCAACAGCGGGGCTAGCGGGGGTAAAGATACGCAGTATTTT.

CDR3 region: CARYIGGLGLLGLQYF. The DNA for the CDR3 is TGCGCCAGATATATAGGAGGTTTAGGACTCCTAGGCCTTCAGTACTTC. The chain is built from TRBV23-1 and TRBJ2-4; possibly TRBD2 for D (5 bases). TRBV23-1 is assigned to the ORF class and has an uncertain function. The CDR3 is 16 residues long. V lost 9 bases, J lost 11 bases, and 29 bases lay in between.

This rearrangement joins TRBV10-2 to TRBJ2-7; 7 nucleotides agree with TRBD2. J was trimmed by 0 bases and V by 5 bases; bases with no gene match: 13. The germline V gene encodes CDR1 WSHSY and CDR2 SAAADI. The CDR3 has 17 amino acids. As DNA, the CDR3 is TGCGCCAGCAGTATTACCCAACTAGCGCGGCACTCCTACGAGCAGTACTTC. It yields the protein CASSITQLARHSYEQYF.

This clone occurred a few times. V gene TRBV9 combines with J gene TRBJ1-3; D uncertain. Per the germline V gene, CDR1 is SGDLS and CDR2 is YYNGEE. The CDR3 extends over 15 amino acids. V was pared by 2 bases and J by 0 bases, with 9 bases between. The CDR3, as DNA: TGTGCCAGCAGCGTCCTTCCAGCCTCTGGAAACACCATATATTTT. It codes for CASSVLPASGNTIYF.

This rearrangement joins TRBV5-4 to TRBJ2-1; no clear D gene. CDR3 length: 15 amino acids. V was pared by 0 bases and J by 2 bases, with 9 bases between. The germline CDR1 and CDR2 sequences are SGHNT and YYREEE (reference sequence). In DNA, the CDR3 is TGTGCCAGCAGCTTGGAGAGGTCCCCCTACAATGAGCAGTTCTTC. Amino acids: CASSLERSPYNEQFF.